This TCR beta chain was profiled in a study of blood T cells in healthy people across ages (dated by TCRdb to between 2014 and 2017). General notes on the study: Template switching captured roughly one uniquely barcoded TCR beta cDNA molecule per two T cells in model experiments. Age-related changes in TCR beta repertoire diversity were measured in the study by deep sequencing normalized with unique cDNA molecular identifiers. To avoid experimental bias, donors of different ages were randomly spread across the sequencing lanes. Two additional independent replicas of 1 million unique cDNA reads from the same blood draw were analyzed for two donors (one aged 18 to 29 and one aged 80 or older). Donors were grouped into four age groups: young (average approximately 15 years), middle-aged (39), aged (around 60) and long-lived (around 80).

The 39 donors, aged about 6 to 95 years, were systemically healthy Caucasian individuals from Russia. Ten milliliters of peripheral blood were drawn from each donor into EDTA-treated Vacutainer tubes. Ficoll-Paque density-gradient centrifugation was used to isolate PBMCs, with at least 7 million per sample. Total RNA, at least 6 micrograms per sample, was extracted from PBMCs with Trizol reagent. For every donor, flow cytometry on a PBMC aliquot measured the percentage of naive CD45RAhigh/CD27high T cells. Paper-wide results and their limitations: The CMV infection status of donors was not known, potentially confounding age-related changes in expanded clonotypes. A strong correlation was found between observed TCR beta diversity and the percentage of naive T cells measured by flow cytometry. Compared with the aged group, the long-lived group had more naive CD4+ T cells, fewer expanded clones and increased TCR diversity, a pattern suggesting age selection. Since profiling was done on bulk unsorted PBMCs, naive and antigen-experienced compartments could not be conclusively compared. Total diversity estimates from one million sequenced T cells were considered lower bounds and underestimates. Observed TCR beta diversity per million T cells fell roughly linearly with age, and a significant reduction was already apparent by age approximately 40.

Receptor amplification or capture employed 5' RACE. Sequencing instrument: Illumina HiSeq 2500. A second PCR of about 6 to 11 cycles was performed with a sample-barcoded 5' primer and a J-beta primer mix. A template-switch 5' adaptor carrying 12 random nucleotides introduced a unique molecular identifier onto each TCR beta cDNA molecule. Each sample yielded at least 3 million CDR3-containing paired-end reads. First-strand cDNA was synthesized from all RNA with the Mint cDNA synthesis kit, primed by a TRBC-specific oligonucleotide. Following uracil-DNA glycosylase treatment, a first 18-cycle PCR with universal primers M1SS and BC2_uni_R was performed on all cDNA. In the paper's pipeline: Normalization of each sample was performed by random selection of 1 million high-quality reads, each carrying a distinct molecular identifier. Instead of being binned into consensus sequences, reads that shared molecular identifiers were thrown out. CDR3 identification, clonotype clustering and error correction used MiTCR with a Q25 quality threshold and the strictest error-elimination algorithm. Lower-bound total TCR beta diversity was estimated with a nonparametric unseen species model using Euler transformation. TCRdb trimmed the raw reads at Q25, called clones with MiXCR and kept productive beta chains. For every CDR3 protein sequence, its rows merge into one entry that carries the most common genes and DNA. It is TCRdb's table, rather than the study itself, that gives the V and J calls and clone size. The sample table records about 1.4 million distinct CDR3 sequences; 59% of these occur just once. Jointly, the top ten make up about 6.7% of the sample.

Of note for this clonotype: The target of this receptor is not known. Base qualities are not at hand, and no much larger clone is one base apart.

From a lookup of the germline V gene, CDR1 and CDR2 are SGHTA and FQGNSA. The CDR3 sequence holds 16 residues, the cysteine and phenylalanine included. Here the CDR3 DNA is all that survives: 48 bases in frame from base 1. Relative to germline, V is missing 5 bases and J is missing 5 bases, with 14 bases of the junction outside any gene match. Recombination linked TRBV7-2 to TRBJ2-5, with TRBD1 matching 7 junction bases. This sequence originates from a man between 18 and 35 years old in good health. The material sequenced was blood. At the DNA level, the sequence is TGTGCCAGCAGCCCGCGTCAGACAGGGAATGGGGAGACCCAGTACTTC. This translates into CASSPRQTGNGETQYF. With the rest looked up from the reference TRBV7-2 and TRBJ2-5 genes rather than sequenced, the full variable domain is GAGVSQSPSNKVTEKGKDVELRCDPISGHTALYWYRQSLGQGLEFLIYFQGNSAPDKSGLPSDRFSAERTGGSVSTLTIQRTQQEDSAVYLCASSPRQTGNGETQYFGPGTRLLVL.